This T cell receptor (beta chain) comes out of a study of cytomegalovirus exposure and HLA in healthy donors. The donors gave bone marrow, and they were healthy. The study, taken as a whole, reports: As was reported, the HLA-A and HLA-B alleles of most subjects were accurately predicted from TCR beta sequences. It was reportedly the case that the classifier diagnosed cytomegalovirus status with high specificity and sensitivity. In a later analysis, an Asian-associated ancestry cluster reportedly showed fewer N-insertions than the roughly 650-donor mean.

60 Vbeta and 13 Jbeta primers were used in PCR. Method: immunoSEQ multiplex PCR; TCRdb's copy keeps in-frame clones and lacks some. Among some 110,000 clones listed, roughly three fifths were seen once. The ends lost 5 bases at V and 5 bases at J; junction bases unmatched: 4. Germline lookup yields CDR1 SGHTA and CDR2 FQGTGA. The CDR3 has 14 amino acids. With respect to this clone: Its antigen is not identified.

This chain links TRBV7-3 with TRBJ2-3, with TRBD1 matching 10 bases. Sequencing used PBMCs. The origin of this receptor is a woman between 40 and 55 years old in good health and CMV-seropositive. The CDR3 spells CASSLGTGEDTQYF. The CDR3 DNA follows: TGTGCCAGCAGCCTAGGGACAGGGGAAGATACGCAGTATTTT.